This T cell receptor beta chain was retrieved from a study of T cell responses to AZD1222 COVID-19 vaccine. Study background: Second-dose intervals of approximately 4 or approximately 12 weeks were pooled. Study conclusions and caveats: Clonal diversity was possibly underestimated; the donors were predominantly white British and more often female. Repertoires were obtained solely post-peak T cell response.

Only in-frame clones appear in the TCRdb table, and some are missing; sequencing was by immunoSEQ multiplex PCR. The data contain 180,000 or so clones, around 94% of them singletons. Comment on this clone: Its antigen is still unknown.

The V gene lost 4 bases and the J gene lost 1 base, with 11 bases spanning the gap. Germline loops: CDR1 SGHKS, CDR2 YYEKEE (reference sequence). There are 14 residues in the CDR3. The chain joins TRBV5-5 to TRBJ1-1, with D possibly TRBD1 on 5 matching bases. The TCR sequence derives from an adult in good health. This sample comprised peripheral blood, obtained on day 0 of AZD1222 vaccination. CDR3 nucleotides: TGTGCCAGCAGCCGGGGACTCAGGAACACTGAAGCTTTCTTT. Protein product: CASSRGLRNTEAFF.